This T cell receptor (beta chain) emerged from a study of OX40 agonist ivuxolimab in advanced cancers. Study in general: Patients were around 83% male with ages roughly 20 to 85, mean 60.

Libraries were prepared by immunoSEQ multiplex PCR; TCRdb keeps only in-frame clonotypes and omits some of them. The table lists tens of thousands of clones, roughly nine tenths of them singletons, with 19% in the top ten. Trimming cost V 10 bases and J 6 bases; bases outside gene matches: 12. This CDR3 contains 13 residues. Germline assignment: CDR1 MNHEY and CDR2 SMNVEV (reference sequence). Patients with autoimmune history or systemic immunosuppression were excluded. Sequenced material: CD4+ or CD8+ T cells sorted from blood, taken in a trial of the OX40 agonist ivuxolimab. The receptor was derived from an adult with an advanced solid tumor such as melanoma, head and neck, liver or kidney cancer. The rearrangement uses TRBV27 and TRBJ2-7, with 7 bases lining up with TRBD1. The CDR3 sequence: CATSQGFGSEQYF. CDR3 DNA: TGTGCCACCTCACAGGGGTTCGGTTCCGAGCAGTACTTC.